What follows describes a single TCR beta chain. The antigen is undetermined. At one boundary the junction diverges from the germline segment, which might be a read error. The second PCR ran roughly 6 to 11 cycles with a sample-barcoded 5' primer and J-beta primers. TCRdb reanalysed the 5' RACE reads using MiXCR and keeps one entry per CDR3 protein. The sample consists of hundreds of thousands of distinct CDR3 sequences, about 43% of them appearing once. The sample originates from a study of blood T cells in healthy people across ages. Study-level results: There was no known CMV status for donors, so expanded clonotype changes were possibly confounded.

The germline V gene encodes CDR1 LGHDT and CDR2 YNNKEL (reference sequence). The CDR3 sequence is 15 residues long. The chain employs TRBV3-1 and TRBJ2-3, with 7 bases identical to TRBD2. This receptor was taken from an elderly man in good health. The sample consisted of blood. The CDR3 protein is CASSLVTTSTNTQYF. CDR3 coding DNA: TGTGCCAGCAGCCTAGTGACGACTAGCACAAATACGCAGTATTTT.